The rows below give T cell receptor beta chains drawn from one sample of a study of blood T cell repertoires in COVID-19. The repertoire was sequenced with immunoSEQ multiplex PCR; TCRdb's copy has only in-frame clones and lacks some. The sample shows approximately 200,000 clones, approximately 84% of them seen only once. The sample taken for sequencing was peripheral blood. These receptors came from a man aged 40-55 years with active or convalescent COVID-19. Both conserved end residues are part of each CDR3. Fields, in order: V gene, clone size, J gene, D gene, CDR3 protein, CDR3 DNA. D genes are given only for firm matches. The size entry is marked missing in some rows and otherwise reads once, few, many or a size class.

TRBV28,-,TRBJ1-1,-,CASRGSASMNTEAFF,TGTGCCAGCAGGGGGAGTGCCTCCATGAACACTGAAGCTTTCTTT
TRBV5-1,-,TRBJ1-2,TRBD1,CASTMYGTDTYGYTF,TGCGCCAGCACGATGTACGGGACAGACACTTATGGCTACACCTTC
TRBV27,-,TRBJ2-7,TRBD1,CASRQKGQGNYEQYF,TGTGCCAGCAGGCAAAAGGGACAGGGTAACTACGAGCAGTACTTC
TRBV7-9,-,TRBJ2-1,-,CASSATYSVGQFF,TGTGCCAGCAGCGCGACCTACAGTGTTGGGCAGTTCTTC
TRBV18,once,TRBJ2-7,-,CASSPTSSYEQYF,TGTGCCAGCTCACCCACGAGCTCCTACGAGCAGTACTTC
TRBV27,-,TRBJ2-1,TRBD2,CASSAGTSGRNEQFF,TGTGCCAGCAGTGCCGGGACTAGCGGGAGGAATGAGCAGTTCTTC
TRBV28,few,TRBJ1-4,-,CASSLDMAAQLFF,TGTGCCAGCAGTTTGGATATGGCGGCTCAACTGTTTTTT
TRBV7-9,-,TRBJ1-1,TRBD1,CASSPPGQGETEAFF,TGTGCCAGCAGCCCCCCGGGACAGGGAGAAACTGAAGCTTTCTTT
TRBV25-1,-,TRBJ1-3,-,CASSDHRDKRSGNTIYF,TGTGCCAGCAGTGATCACCGAGACAAACGCTCTGGAAACACCATATATTTT
TRBV9,-,TRBJ2-1,-,CASNQPGVENEQFF,TGTGCCAGCAATCAGCCAGGGGTGGAGAATGAGCAGTTCTTC
TRBV7-2,-,TRBJ1-3,-,CASRYTSGAVNTIYF,TGTGCCAGCAGATATACCTCAGGGGCTGTAAACACCATATATTTT
TRBV19,-,TRBJ2-3,-,CASSIRGATDTQYF,TGTGCCAGTAGTATCCGCGGGGCCACAGATACGCAGTATTTT
TRBV10-1,-,TRBJ2-2,TRBD1,CASRAGTATTGELFF,TGCGCCAGCAGAGCCGGGACAGCAACCACCGGGGAGCTGTTTTTT
TRBV7-2,-,TRBJ1-2,TRBD1,CASSVGTVQNYGYTF,TGTGCCAGCAGCGTCGGGACAGTACAAAACTATGGCTACACCTTC
TRBV27,-,TRBJ1-1,-,CASSPLRGARTEAFF,TGTGCCAGCAGCCCCCTCCGGGGGGCAAGGACTGAAGCTTTCTTT
TRBV6-4,-,TRBJ2-1,TRBD2,CASSASGSHNEQFF,TGTGCCAGCAGTGCTAGCGGGTCCCACAATGAGCAGTTCTTC
TRBV28,-,TRBJ1-6,TRBD1,CASRRGQGNSPLHF,TGTGCCAGCAGGCGGGGACAGGGAAATTCACCCCTCCACTTT
TRBV5-5,-,TRBJ1-5,-,CASSLDRRYQPQHF,TGTGCCAGCAGCCTTGACAGGAGGTATCAGCCCCAGCATTTT
TRBV9,-,TRBJ2-3,TRBD2,CASSAGTITDTQYF,TGTGCCAGCAGCGCAGGGACTATCACAGATACGCAGTATTTT
TRBV3-1/TRBV3-2,-,TRBJ1-2,-,CASSRDRGLGGYTF,TGTGCCAGCAGCCGAGACCGAGGCCTGGGTGGCTACACCTTC
TRBV6-5,-,TRBJ1-4,-,CASSWGHENEKLFF,TGTGCCAGCAGTTGGGGCCATGAAAATGAAAAACTGTTTTTT
TRBV28,-,TRBJ2-7,TRBD1,CASRQTGAVNQYF,TGTGCCAGCAGACAGACAGGGGCGGTAAATCAGTACTTC
TRBV18,-,TRBJ1-3,-,CASSDRFSLGNTIYF,TGTGCCAGCTCAGACAGGTTTAGCCTCGGAAACACCATATATTTT
TRBV24-1,-,TRBJ2-7,-,CATSDPQGGGGSYEQYF,TGTGCCACCAGTGATCCGCAGGGAGGGGGTGGCTCCTACGAGCAGTACTTC
TRBV29-1,-,TRBJ2-7,-,CSVLPRDWGEQYF,TGCAGCGTTCTTCCCCGGGACTGGGGGGAGCAGTACTTC
TRBV18,-,TRBJ1-1,-,CASSPLGQRNTEAFF,TGTGCCAGCTCACCACTAGGACAGCGGAACACTGAAGCTTTCTTT
TRBV5-5,-,TRBJ1-1,TRBD1,CASSWRDRATEAFF,TGTGCCAGCAGCTGGCGGGACAGAGCCACTGAAGCTTTCTTT
TRBV7-9,once,TRBJ1-3,-,CASSPGGSGNTIYF,TGTGCCAGCAGCCCAGGAGGCTCTGGAAACACCATATATTTT
TRBV5-4,once,TRBJ2-1,-,CASSLGTGPGDEQFF,TGTGCCAGCAGCTTGGGAACCGGGCCGGGGGATGAGCAGTTCTTC
TRBV2,-,TRBJ2-1,TRBD1,CASRVTSGGLEQFF,TGTGCCAGCAGAGTCACATCAGGGGGCCTTGAGCAGTTCTTC
TRBV28,few,TRBJ2-7,-,CASGSRRAGFSYEQYF,TGTGCCAGCGGGAGCCGGCGGGCGGGTTTCTCCTACGAGCAGTACTTC
TRBV7-9,few,TRBJ2-7,-,CASSSPGAPGYF,TGTGCCAGCAGCTCCCCGGGAGCCCCCGGGTACTTC